This T cell receptor (beta chain) was captured in a study of blood T cells in healthy people across ages. Healthy Caucasians from Russia aged about 6 to 90 served as donors. The CDR3 has 13 residues. V dropped 6 bases and J dropped 10; count of bases not matched to a gene: 11. From germline, CDR1 is MGHDK and CDR2 SYGVNS. Notes on this clonotype: The antigen remains undetermined.

Findings of the study overall: A greater number of naive CD4+ cells and higher diversity distinguished long-lived donors from aged donors. Unsorted PBMC material precluded a definitive naive versus antigen-experienced comparison.

Then a second PCR, running about 6 to 11 cycles, was carried out with a sample-barcoded 5' primer and a J-beta primer mix. Each cDNA molecule received a tag from a template-switch adaptor that had 12 random nucleotides. MiXCR was run by TCRdb on the 5' RACE reads, yielding one entry per CDR3 protein. Of 1.8 million or so distinct CDR3 sequences in the sample, about two fifths were seen once. V is TRBV25-1 and J is TRBJ1-1, with TRBD1 matching over 7 bases. This clonotype originated in a human donor in good health. Sequencing was carried out using blood. CDR3 coding DNA: TGTGCCAGCAGCCCCTCGGGGGCAGGGGGAGCTTTCTTT. Encoded protein: CASSPSGAGGAFF.